This T cell receptor beta chain emerged from a study of blood T cell repertoires in COVID-19. Study context: The analysed material was cDNA or gDNA that came from T cells, B-cell-depleted T cells, or PBMCs.

Germline CDR1 SQVTM, CDR2 ANQGSEA. The CDR3 length is 14 residues. Trimming took 7 bases from V and 6 from J; bases not matched to a gene: 12. Authors' methods: Reference gene primer amplification yielded estimated nucleated cell counts. Using immunoSEQ multiplex PCR, the repertoire was profiled, and TCRdb retains in-frame clones only, with some absent. V and J calls and clone size are given by that table; D and trimming were obtained from the DNA. The data contain 150,000 or so clones, approximately 86% of them seen just once; the ten biggest clones take up approximately 1.3%. Sequenced sample: peripheral blood. This chain connects TRBV29-1 to TRBJ2-1, with TRBD2 identical over 7 bases. The TCR sequence derives from a man aged 55-75 years who had recovered from COVID-19. CDR3 loop: CSAGRDYGTNEQFF. The CDR3 nucleotides are TGCAGCGCCGGCCGGGACTACGGTACCAATGAGCAGTTCTTC.